This T cell receptor beta chain was documented in a study of post-analysis software for immune sequencing data. General study points: Relative to controls, patients had a few TRBV segments at higher frequency, with TRBV5-6, TRBV5-1 and TRBV20-1 among these. When the samples were clustered directly with F measure, those that had been prepared in the same batch showed strong co-clustering.

For this clonotype: Its antigen is unidentified.

The CDR3 totals 16 residues. CDR1 and CDR2 from the germline V gene are MNHEY and SVGEGT. The V end was cut by 8 bases, the J end by 8 bases, with 25 bases between. Each TCR beta cDNA library carried unique molecular identifiers. When 1 to 10 million T cells were used, they gave some 540,000 cDNA molecules. TCRdb analysed the PCR reads with MiXCR anew, one entry per CDR3 protein. The sample carries hundreds of thousands of distinct CDR3 sequences, 25% to 30% recorded once. The specimen was blood. The chain links TRBV6-2 or TRBV6-3 to TRBJ2-1; D is perhaps TRBD2 (6 bases). The sequence was obtained from a girl aged 10 to 17 with multiple sclerosis. The CDR3 loop is CASGPYLGGPIDEQFF. CDR3 in DNA: TGTGCCAGCGGACCCTACTTGGGGGGACCTATAGATGAGCAGTTCTTC.